This T cell receptor beta chain was sequenced during a study of patients with pleural tuberculosis. TCRdb re-analysed the reads in MiXCR, keeping a single row per CDR3 protein. The sample contains about 50,000 distinct CDR3 sequences, about 7.3% of which appear only once. There are many counts of this clonotype. The germline gives CDR1 SQVTM, CDR2 ANQGSEA. V lost 6 bases and J 2 bases, leaving 11 bases between the germline ends. The CDR3 is 13 residues long. This receptor was obtained from a human donor with pleural tuberculosis. The genes are TRBV29-1 and TRBJ2-1; D might be TRBD1 (5 bases). The CDR3 DNA sequence: TGCAGCGTGAAGGGGCGACCCTACAATGAGCAGTTCTTC. Translated, it gives CSVKGRPYNEQFF.